Listed here are 29 T cell receptor beta chains from one sample, sequenced in a study of T cell repertoires in cytomegalovirus infection. TCRdb reanalysed the reads using MiXCR and keeps one entry per CDR3 protein. The sample consists of 650,000 to 850,000 distinct CDR3 sequences, 25% to 30% of them appearing once. Their antigens are not known. The specimen was cultured CD8+ T cells from PBMCs, collected from culture after CMV antigen stimulation. These TCRs come from a human donor in good health (CMV status not recorded). Some clones in this sample may be carry-over from other donors' samples.

This chain joins TRBV6-4 and TRBJ2-1; 7 positions match TRBD2. The ends lost 5 bases at V and 0 bases at J; junction bases unmatched: 7. In germline, CDR1 is MRHNA, CDR2 SNTAGT. The CDR3 extends over 16 amino acids. CDR3 sequence reads: CASSKTGGPSYNEQFF. In DNA, the CDR3 is TGTGCCAGCAGTAAAACGGGGGGACCCTCCTACAATGAGCAGTTCTTC.

In this sample, this clonotype turned up many times. The chain links TRBV7-2 to TRBJ2-7; D not resolved. The V gene lost 1 base and the J gene lost 3 bases, with 7 bases spanning the gap. This CDR3 region has 13 residues. The germline V gene has CDR1 SGHTA and CDR2 FQGNSA. CDR3 residues: CASSLGLHYEQYV. The CDR3 region has the DNA TGTGCCAGCAGCTTAGGGTTGCACTACGAGCAGTACGTC.

This clonotype occurred a few times. The V and J genes are TRBV11-2 and TRBJ1-2; the D is unclear. From germline, CDR1 is SGHAT and CDR2 FQNNGV. V was cut by 3 bases and J by 5 bases, with 25 bases left in between. CDR3 size: 18 residues. CDR3 amino acids: CASSFPEPEDRKVYGYTF. The CDR3 DNA sequence: TGTGCCAGCAGCTTTCCCGAACCCGAGGACCGAAAGGTATATGGCTACACCTTC.

The chain recombines TRBV6-5 with TRBJ1-5; 7 nucleotides line up with TRBD1. The CDR3 length is 14 residues. The V segment lost 7 bases and the J segment 5 bases; nucleotides outside the gene matches: 8. The germline CDR1 and CDR2 sequences are MNHEY and SVGAGI. In nucleotides, the CDR3 is TGTGCCAGCAATCCGGGACAGACGTATCAGCCCCAGCATTTT. Translation: CASNPGQTYQPQHF.

This chain connects TRBV28 to TRBJ2-2; no reliable D call. The CDR3 is made up of 14 amino acids. Trimming pared 3 bases from V and 5 bases from J, leaving 10 bases between. CDR1 is MDHEN and CDR2 is SYDVKM in the germline V gene. CDR3 DNA sequence: TGTGCCAGCAGTTTCCCGGATGGTACCGGGGAGCTGTTTTTT. The encoded protein is CASSFPDGTGELFF.

Here the CDR3 DNA reads TGTGCCAGCAGCTCGCCCAGTTCTGCGGGGGGGCACTACGAGCAGTACTTC. As protein: CASSSPSSAGGHYEQYF. The V and J genes are TRBV13 and TRBJ2-7; 9 positions agree with TRBD2. V lost 4 bases, J lost 3 bases, and 13 bases stayed unmatched. This CDR3 spans 17 amino acids. Germline-derived CDR1 and CDR2 are PRHDT and FYEKMQ (reference sequence). The full variable domain, rest sourced from reference TRBV13 and TRBJ2-7, is AAGVIQSPRHLIKEKRETATLKCYPIPRHDTVYWYQQGPGQDPQFLISFYEKMQSDKGSIPDRFSAQQFSDYHSELNMSSLELGDSALYFCASSSPSSAGGHYEQYFGPGTRLTVT.

This clonotype was seen a few times. The chain employs TRBV12-3 or TRBV12-4 and TRBJ2-7; D call uncertain. Trimming shortened V by 1 base and J by 4 bases, and 11 bases separated the two germline ends. The CDR3 has 14 amino acids. DNA of the CDR3: TGTGCCAGCAGTTTAGAGGTAGCTGGTTACGAGCAGTACTTC. This translates into CASSLEVAGYEQYF.

The chain has TRBV7-8 and TRBJ1-5; TRBD1 matches 8 bases. The CDR3 runs to 16 residues. Germline V gene lookup returns CDR1 SGHVS and CDR2 FQNEAQ. V was clipped by 5 bases and J by 5 bases; unmatched bases: 11. The CDR3 nucleotides are TGTGCCAGCAGCCCGGACAGGGTTAGGGCTGATCAGCCCCAGCATTTT. Residues: CASSPDRVRADQPQHF.

In its sample, this clonotype was seen a few times. The V call is TRBV29-1, the J call TRBJ1-2, with a possible D match to TRBD1 (5 bases). Germline CDR1 is SQVTM and CDR2 is ANQGSEA. Trimming cost V 2 bases and J 1 base, with 17 bases left between them. The CDR3 has 16 amino acids. Written as DNA, the CDR3 is TGCAGCGTTGAATCGCGGTCGGCAGGGAATAACTATGGCTACACCTTC. Translated: CSVESRSAGNNYGYTF.

A word on this clonotype: With a much larger clone just one base away, this may be a read error. This rearrangement joins TRBV6-1 to TRBJ2-1; possible D gene TRBD1, 6 bases. Trimming took 11 bases from V and 0 from J, leaving 17 bases between them. Germline V gene data show CDR1 as MNHNS and CDR2 as SASEGT. The CDR3 is made up of 15 amino acids. CDR3 nucleotide sequence: TGTGCCGGCAAACCAAGGGGGAGCTCCTACAATGAGCAGTTCTTC. Protein product: CAGKPRGSSYNEQFF.

The V gene is TRBV19, the J gene TRBJ2-2; 9 positions match TRBD1. With 1 base clipped from V and 5 bases from J, the junction kept 5 bases outside the gene matches. Germline lookup yields CDR1 LNHDA and CDR2 SQIVND (reference sequence). The CDR3 is 16 amino acids. As DNA, the CDR3 is TGTGCCAGTAGTATAGGGAGGACAGGGGTGACCGGGGAGCTGTTTTTT. Protein sequence: CASSIGRTGVTGELFF.

This clonotype occurred many times. This chain links TRBV20-1 with TRBJ1-2, with TRBD1 as a possible D gene (5 bases). V lost 0 bases and J lost 8, with 16 bases in between. CDR3 size: 14 residues. The V gene's germline CDR1 is DFQATT and CDR2 SNEGSKA (reference sequence). The CDR3 here is CSARDPLGQDGYTF. As DNA, the CDR3 is TGCAGTGCTAGAGATCCCTTGGGGCAGGACGGCTACACCTTC.

This clonotype has just one count. A read error is possible here, since a much larger clone lies one base away. The rearrangement uses TRBV7-6 and TRBJ2-5; no clear D. This CDR3 contains 16 residues. Germline CDR1 is SGHVS and CDR2 is FNYEAQ. As DNA, the CDR3 is TGTGCCAGCAACTTACTACTACTTGCTAATCAAGAGACCCAGTACTTC. Translating gives CASNLLLLANQETQYF.

The table lists this clonotype with many counts. The V call is TRBV7-6, the J call TRBJ2-5; TRBD2 is a possible D gene (5 bases). This CDR3 is 15 amino acids long. Germline-derived CDR1 and CDR2 are SGHVS and FNYEAQ. V lost 6 bases, J lost 5 bases, and 19 bases lay in between. CDR3 loop: CASRTEGGSGETQYF. CDR3 sequence (DNA): TGTGCCAGCAGAACCGAGGGCGGGTCCGGGGAGACCCAGTACTTC. The whole variable domain, filled in from reference TRBV7-6 and TRBJ2-5, reads GAGVSQSPRYKVTKRGQDVALRCDPISGHVSLYWYRQALGQGPEFLTYFNYEAQQDKSGLPNDRFSAERPEGSISTLTIQRTEQRDSAMYRCASRTEGGSGETQYFGPGTRLLVL.

The rearrangement joins TRBV27 to TRBJ2-1; 10 nucleotides line up with TRBD1. The germline gives CDR1 MNHEY, CDR2 SMNVEV (reference sequence). Trimming removed 7 bases from V and 2 bases from J; junction bases left unmatched: 5. This CDR3 is built from 15 residues. CDR3: CASTIGQGAYNEQFF. The CDR3 DNA follows: TGTGCCAGCACCATCGGACAGGGGGCCTACAATGAGCAGTTCTTC.

The genes are TRBV7-2 and TRBJ2-7, with 8 bases that match TRBD1. This CDR3 region has 14 residues. V dropped 5 bases and J dropped 3; count of bases not matched to a gene: 6. CDR1 and CDR2 from the germline V gene are SGHTA and FQGNSA. The CDR3 DNA sequence: TGTGCCAGCAGCCACGAAGGGACAGGCTACGAGCAGTACTTC. Translated: CASSHEGTGYEQYF.

This clonotype was observed many times. The rearrangement uses TRBV19 and TRBJ1-1; a weak D match, TRBD1 (5 bases). Looked up from germline, CDR1 is LNHDA and CDR2 is SQIVND (reference sequence). CDR3 length: 16 amino acids. V lost 3 bases to trimming and J lost 1 base, with 15 bases between them. The CDR3 coding sequence is TGTGCCAGTAGTATGGGGCTTCTGCTAAAGAACACTGAAGCTTTCTTT. Translation: CASSMGLLLKNTEAFF.

The V and J genes are TRBV27 and TRBJ1-2; D not resolved. Trimming left V 5 bases short and J 7 bases short, with 14 bases between. Germline-derived CDR1 and CDR2 are MNHEY and SMNVEV (reference sequence). The CDR3 is made up of 13 amino acids. The CDR3 region is CASSPREGRGYTF. The CDR3 DNA reads as TGTGCCAGCAGTCCGCGTGAGGGTCGTGGCTACACCTTC.

The chain recombines TRBV6-2 or TRBV6-3 with TRBJ2-1; 8 nucleotides match TRBD2. Losses at the gene ends were 2 bases for V and 6 bases for J; bases not matched to a gene: 9. Germline V gene sequence: CDR1 MNHEY, CDR2 SVGEGT. The CDR3 spans 16 residues. The CDR3 spells CASSYARAGASNEQFF. The CDR3 coding sequence is TGTGCCAGCAGTTACGCGCGAGCGGGGGCTTCCAATGAGCAGTTCTTC.

This rearrangement joins TRBV6-1 to TRBJ1-1, with D uncertain. Germline lookup yields CDR1 MNHNS and CDR2 SASEGT. This CDR3 comprises 15 residues. V was pared by 6 bases and J by 3 bases, with 17 bases between. CDR3 sequence reads: CASSMTTYGDTEAFF. As DNA, the CDR3 is TGTGCCAGCAGCATGACCACTTATGGGGACACTGAAGCTTTCTTT.

At least ten counts were recorded for this clonotype. The V and J genes are TRBV7-6 and TRBJ2-5; 8 positions match TRBD1. Germline V gives CDR1 SGHVS, CDR2 FNYEAQ. V lost 3 bases, J lost 3 bases, and 9 bases stayed unmatched. There are 16 residues in the CDR3. CDR3 residues: CASSFHLQGDEETQYF. The CDR3 DNA is TGTGCCAGCAGCTTTCACTTACAGGGGGATGAAGAGACCCAGTACTTC.

This clonotype was picked up a small number of times. The genes are TRBV4-3 and TRBJ2-1; the match to TRBD1 covers 8 bases. Germline V gene sequence: CDR1 LGHNA, CDR2 YSLEER. CDR3 length: 16 residues. The junction had 8 bases not matched to a gene; V was cut back by 1 base and J by 6 bases. The chain's CDR3 is CASSQADRVHGNEQFF. In DNA, the CDR3 is TGCGCCAGCAGCCAAGCGGACAGGGTGCACGGCAATGAGCAGTTCTTC.

This clonotype came up a few times. The chain carries TRBV7-9 and TRBJ2-1; 9 bases agree with TRBD1. The V and J ends lost 1 base and 10 bases, in that order; junction bases with no gene match: 8. The germline V gene has CDR1 SEHNR and CDR2 FQNEAQ (reference sequence). The length of the CDR3 is 15 residues. CDR3 coding DNA: TGTGCCAGCAGCTTAGGGGGCACAGGGGGCCTCGAGCAGTTCTTC. This encodes CASSLGGTGGLEQFF.

The chain employs TRBV12-3 or TRBV12-4 and TRBJ2-7; D unclear. The ends were cut back, 5 bases at V and 1 base at J, with 6 bases in the middle. The CDR3 loop spans 12 amino acids. CDR3 DNA sequence: TGTGCCAGCAGTAAGCAATCCTACGAGCAGTACTTC. Amino acids: CASSKQSYEQYF.

The chain links TRBV20-1 to TRBJ1-2, with 11 bases that match TRBD1. J lost 3 bases, V lost 1 base, and 4 bases had no gene match. The CDR3 has 15 amino acids. Germline CDR1 and CDR2: DFQATT and SNEGSKA (reference sequence). CDR3 sequence reads: CSARARTGGDYGYTF. The CDR3, as DNA: TGCAGTGCTAGAGCCAGGACAGGGGGCGACTATGGCTACACCTTC.

This clonotype was seen only a few times. The rearrangement links TRBV6-2 or TRBV6-3 to TRBJ2-3; 12 nucleotides agree with TRBD2. There are 16 residues in the CDR3. The junction had 8 bases not matched to a gene; V was cut back by 5 bases and J by 5 bases. Germline CDR1 is MNHEY and CDR2 is SVGEGT. Written as DNA, the CDR3 is TGTGCCAGCAGTAACCTAGCGGGGGGGCAGCAAGATACGCAGTATTTT. Residues: CASSNLAGGQQDTQYF.

This chain joins TRBV4-1 and TRBJ2-1; weak D call: TRBD2 (6 bases). In germline, CDR1 is MGHRA, CDR2 YSYEKL. Trimming left V 1 base short and J 4 bases short, with 11 bases between. This CDR3 comprises 15 residues. The CDR3 nucleotides read TGCGCCAGCAGCCAAGTCCGGGGGACTTACAATGAGCAGTTCTTC. The encoded protein is CASSQVRGTYNEQFF.

This clonotype was seen ten or more times. The chain joins TRBV12-3 or TRBV12-4 to TRBJ2-7; 9 bases are a match to TRBD1. The CDR3 has 14 amino acids. J gave up 5 bases and V 5 bases, and 7 bases lay outside the gene matches. For the CDR3, the DNA is TGTGCCAGCAGTCCCACAGGGGGCTGGGACGAGCAGTACTTC. This encodes CASSPTGGWDEQYF.

The rearrangement joins TRBV27 to TRBJ2-7; 8 bases fit TRBD2. CDR3 length: 16 amino acids. Germline V gene sequence: CDR1 MNHEY, CDR2 SMNVEV (reference sequence). V dropped 3 bases and J dropped 2; count of bases not matched to a gene: 9. CDR3 amino acids: CASSFGGPGGAYEQYF. CDR3 bases: TGTGCCAGCAGTTTTGGGGGCCCCGGGGGGGCCTACGAGCAGTACTTC.